This T cell receptor beta chain was recorded in a study of post-analysis software for immune sequencing data (dated by TCRdb to the mid-2010s). Study-level background: Disease courses on record covered relapsing-remitting, secondary progressive and progressive-relapsing multiple sclerosis, though some patients had no subtype annotation. The patient repertoires were set against eleven to twelve previously published healthy control repertoires from donors whose ages ranged from roughly 6 to 25 years. A subset of samples was prepared in parallel using single-end sample barcoding, then pooled and co-amplified after Illumina adapter ligation. Here is what the overall study found, with its caveats: When samples were clustered directly using the F measure, samples prepared in the same batch co-clustered strongly, which prompted a batch-effect correction. The multiple sclerosis patient group was slightly younger than the control group. Normalized Chao1 diversity was significantly lower in multiple sclerosis patients than controls, suggesting substantial peripheral T-cell clonal expansion. Significantly higher frequencies in patients than in controls were found for about 5 TRBV segments, including TRBV5-6, TRBV5-1 and TRBV20-1.

The CDR3 numbers 15 residues from cysteine through phenylalanine. Only the CDR3 portion is preserved as DNA: 45 bases, with reading frame beginning at the first base. Relative to germline, V is 2 bases shorter and J is 5 bases shorter, with 12 bases between their ends. As encoded in the germline V gene, CDR1 is MNHNS while CDR2 is SASEGT. Concerning this clonotype itself: Its binding antigen is unknown. No base quality values were provided; no much bigger clone lies one nucleotide off.

To demonstrate the VDJtools post-analysis software, the study profiled TCR beta repertoires from the peripheral blood of around 13 young patients with multiple sclerosis. Multiple sclerosis patients were children and adolescents aged roughly 6 to 16 years. Libraries were prepared through PCR. The sequencing machine was an Illumina HiSeq 2500. To reduce PCR and sequencing biases, unique molecular identifiers were incorporated into the TCR beta cDNA libraries. Approximately 500,000 cDNA molecules were obtained per 1 to 10 million input T cells, so each molecule approximated one T cell. The same protocol used for the earlier healthy control dataset was applied to prepare and sequence the patient libraries. Within a given batch, samples were prepared together, multiplexed and sequenced on the same HiSeq lane. The published analysis was carried out like this. Raw barcoded reads were processed with MIGEC, discarding single-read molecular identifier groups before consensus assembly and CDR3 extraction. VDJtools was used for post-analysis of the clonotype tables, with diversity normalized by down-sampling every dataset to the smallest sample size. Repertoire overlap clustering matched CDR3 amino acid but not nucleotide sequences to correct batch-related cross-sample contamination. Clones were called with MiXCR by TCRdb after fastp trimmed the public reads at Q25, and only in-frame beta chains were retained. Rows merge per CDR3 protein into single entries with the most common DNA and genes. These V and J calls derive from TCRdb rather than the authors' analysis. The sample has about 810,000 distinct CDR3 sequences on record, 53% of them singletons. The top ten clonotypes cover roughly 4.4% of the sample.

The receptor was isolated from a girl aged 5-17 years with multiple sclerosis. The sequence links TRBV6-1 to TRBJ2-2; no confident D gene assignment can be made. Sequencing was performed on blood. The CDR3 has the sequence CASSEQLPPTGELFF. Here is the DNA: TGTGCCAGCAGTGAACAATTACCGCCGACCGGGGAGCTGTTTTTT.